This T cell receptor (beta chain) is from a study of cytotoxic CD8 clonotypes in ibrutinib-treated CLL. Per the germline V gene, CDR1 is SGHDN and CDR2 is FVKESK. The CDR3 has 21 amino acids. J lost 8 bases, V lost 3 bases, and 25 bases had no gene match. TCRdb's table, derived via immunoSEQ multiplex PCR, lists solely in-frame clones and lacks some. The sample lists 100,000 to 150,000 clones; approximately 85% were seen once. The rearrangement joins TRBV14 to TRBJ1-4; 9 bases align to TRBD1. Source: PBMCs, taken after 24 months of ibrutinib treatment. The sequence was obtained from a human donor with chronic lymphocytic leukemia. The CDR3 DNA reads TGTGCCAGCAGCCATCTAGCGACACTTACGGGACAGGGACTTTTCAAGGAAAAACTGTTTTTT. Protein sequence: CASSHLATLTGQGLFKEKLFF. The full variable domain, its missing parts supplied by reference TRBV14 and TRBJ1-4, is EAGVTQFPSHSVIEKGQTVTLRCDPISGHDNLYWYRRVMGKEIKFLLHFVKESKQDESGMPNNRFLAERTGGTYSTLKVQPAELEDSGVYFCASSHLATLTGQGLFKEKLFFGSGTQLSVL.